Following are 26 T cell receptor beta chains from one sample sequenced in a study of blood T cell repertoires in COVID-19. Profiled with immunoSEQ multiplex PCR; TCRdb holds only in-frame clones, not every one. Altogether 130,000 or so clones are present, roughly 79% being singletons, with the ten largest covering approximately 10%. The sequenced sample consisted of peripheral blood. The receptors come from a human donor in a cohort sampled during active COVID-19.

In its sample, this clone was seen once. The chain couples TRBV10-2 to TRBJ1-2; 9 bases align to TRBD1. The CDR3 loop spans 15 amino acids. V was clipped by 7 bases and J by 5 bases; unmatched bases: 11. CDR1 and CDR2 (germline): WSHSY, SAAADI. In nucleotides, the CDR3 is TGCGCCAGCACAAGGGACGACAGGGGGACGTATGGCTACACCTTC. This translates into CASTRDDRGTYGYTF.

This chain connects TRBV5-1 to TRBJ1-2, with unresolved D. The CDR3 contains 16 residues. In germline, CDR1 is SGHRS, CDR2 YFSETQ. Trimming shortened V by 0 bases and J by 3 bases, and 15 bases separated the two germline ends. CDR3 residues: CASSLAVTAGHYGYTF. DNA for the CDR3: TGCGCCAGCAGCTTGGCCGTCACAGCTGGGCACTATGGCTACACCTTC.

The chain couples TRBV19 to TRBJ2-3; TRBD1 is a possible D gene (6 bases). The CDR3 totals 15 residues. The germline V and J ends were trimmed by 3 bases and 1 base, with 11 bases remaining between them. Germline V lookup: CDR1 LNHDA, CDR2 SQIVND (reference sequence). The CDR3 reads CASSIRTARTDTQYF. The CDR3, as DNA: TGTGCCAGTAGTATTCGGACAGCACGCACAGATACGCAGTATTTT.

The genes are TRBV11-2 and TRBJ2-5; TRBD1 is a possible D gene (6 bases). Germline assignment: CDR1 SGHAT and CDR2 FQNNGV. V was clipped by 4 bases and J by 2 bases, with 17 bases between them. The CDR3 runs to 16 residues. CDR3 coding DNA: TGTGCCAGCAGCTCCAACTTACAGGGTGGACAAGAGACCCAGTACTTC. Translation gives CASSSNLQGGQETQYF.

The rearrangement uses TRBV30 and TRBJ2-2, with D uncertain. V gave up 5 bases and J gave up 0 bases, with 10 bases separating them. Germline CDR1 is GTSNPN and CDR2 is SVGIG (reference sequence). This CDR3 contains 14 residues. In nucleotides, the CDR3 is TGTGCCTGGGGACGGTTCGCGAACACCGGGGAGCTGTTTTTT. This sequence encodes CAWGRFANTGELFF.

The V and J genes are TRBV30 and TRBJ1-2; no definite D call. V lost 4 bases and J 4 bases, leaving 16 bases between the germline ends. CDR1 and CDR2 (germline): GTSNPN, SVGIG (reference sequence). The CDR3 has 14 amino acids. CDR3 protein: CAWITSSPGYGYTF. The CDR3 coding sequence is TGTGCCTGGATCACCTCCTCCCCCGGCTATGGCTACACCTTC. Filled out from reference TRBV30 and TRBJ1-2, the complete variable domain reads SQTIHQWPATLVQPVGSPLSLECTVEGTSNPNLYWYRQAAGRGLQLLFYSVGIGQISSEVPQNLSASRPQDRQFILSSKKLLLSDSGFYLCAWITSSPGYGYTFGSGTRLTVV.

V and J are TRBV3-1 (or the pseudogene TRBV3-2) and TRBJ1-2; no reliable D call. Germline CDR1 is LGHDT and CDR2 is YNNKEL (reference sequence). V was clipped by 3 bases and J by 7 bases, with 9 bases between them. The CDR3 consists of 12 residues. The CDR3 loop is CASSQGRAGYTF. CDR3 DNA sequence: TGTGCCAGCAGCCAGGGGAGGGCTGGCTACACCTTC.

The rearrangement joins TRBV5-4 to TRBJ2-3, with 9 bases that match TRBD1. The CDR3 contains 15 residues. Germline trimming cut 0 bases from V and 5 bases from J; bases unmatched to any gene: 4. In germline, CDR1 is SGHNT, CDR2 YYREEE (reference sequence). Here the CDR3 DNA reads TGTGCCAGCAGCTTGGACAGGGGGCAAGTAGATACGCAGTATTTT. Amino acids: CASSLDRGQVDTQYF.

This chain uses TRBV6-5 with TRBJ1-2; D gene uncertain. Trimming stripped 8 bases from V and 2 bases from J, with 6 bases between. This CDR3 spans 11 amino acids. The germline gives CDR1 MNHEY, CDR2 SVGAGI. CDR3 nucleotides: TGTGCCAGCGACTTCAACTATGGCTACACCTTC. Amino acids: CASDFNYGYTF.

This clone has just a few counts. The chain employs TRBV7-9 and TRBJ2-7, with TRBD1 matching 10 bases. Germline V gene data show CDR1 as SEHNR and CDR2 as FQNEAQ (reference sequence). With 4 bases clipped from V and 3 bases from J, the junction kept 6 bases outside the gene matches. The CDR3 totals 15 residues. CDR3 residues: CASSYLGTGDYEQYF. The CDR3 DNA follows: TGTGCCAGCAGCTACCTTGGGACAGGGGACTACGAGCAGTACTTC.

The CDR3, as DNA: TGTGCCAGCAACAAGGGGGCTCCTAACACCGGGGAGCTGTTTTTT. Amino acid sequence: CASNKGAPNTGELFF. The chain employs TRBV6-5 and TRBJ2-2; TRBD1 agrees at 7 bases. The CDR3 loop spans 15 amino acids. The germline V gene encodes CDR1 MNHEY and CDR2 SVGAGI. The junction had 7 bases not matched to a gene; V was cut back by 7 bases and J by 2 bases.

The V and J genes are TRBV30 and TRBJ1-2; 8 nucleotides match TRBD1. The germline V gene has CDR1 GTSNPN and CDR2 SVGIG (reference sequence). The ends lost 2 bases at V and 6 bases at J; junction bases unmatched: 2. CDR3 length equals 12 residues. Here the CDR3 DNA reads TGTGCCTGGAGTTGGACAGGGAATGGCTACACCTTC. The encoded protein is CAWSWTGNGYTF.

The J gene is TRBJ2-1, the V gene TRBV11-3; possibly TRBD2 for D (5 bases). Per the germline V gene, CDR1 is SGHNT and CDR2 is YENEEA. V was clipped by 1 base and J by 7 bases, with 8 bases between them. The CDR3 consists of 13 residues. The CDR3 is CASSLAGFNEQFF. The DNA of the CDR3 is TGTGCCAGCAGCTTAGCGGGGTTTAATGAGCAGTTCTTC.

This sequence joins TRBV11-2 and TRBJ1-4; 7 nucleotides line up with TRBD1. CDR1 and CDR2 from the germline V gene are SGHAT and FQNNGV. The CDR3 length is 15 residues. After removal of 0 bases from V and 8 bases from J, the junction contained 6 bases not matched to a gene. The CDR3, as DNA: TGTGCCAGCAGCTTAGATGAGGGGGCAAAGGAAAAACTGTTTTTT. Protein: CASSLDEGAKEKLFF.

V and J are TRBV19 and TRBJ1-5, with a tentative D call TRBD1 (5 bases). V lost 6 bases and J lost 5, with 11 bases in between. The CDR3 is made up of 13 amino acids. Germline values: CDR1 LNHDA, CDR2 SQIVND (reference sequence). The CDR3 nucleotides are TGTGCCAGTAGATTCGACAGAGATCAGCCCCAGCATTTT. Its translation: CASRFDRDQPQHF.

This rearrangement joins TRBV6-6 to TRBJ2-1; D possibly corresponds to TRBD2 (5 bases). Between the trimmed V and J ends, which lost 6 bases and 3 bases, there was a span of 9 bases. The CDR3 covers 13 residues. Germline CDR1 and CDR2: MNHNY and SVGAGI (reference sequence). The CDR3 reads CASSRGSYNEQFF. DNA of the CDR3: TGTGCCAGCAGCCGAGGGAGCTACAATGAGCAGTTCTTC.

This sequence joins TRBV9 and TRBJ2-1; D call uncertain. Trimming took off 0 bases at V and 7 bases at J, with 14 bases between the two ends. Per the germline V gene, CDR1 is SGDLS and CDR2 is YYNGEE. The CDR3 runs to 15 residues. CDR3: CASSVVLSGRNEQFF. The CDR3 nucleotides are TGTGCCAGCAGCGTAGTTTTGTCAGGCAGGAATGAGCAGTTCTTC.

The gene calls are TRBV4-1 and TRBJ2-1; unclear D gene. Trimming shortened V by 2 bases and J by 9 bases, and 5 bases separated the two germline ends. The CDR3 spans 11 residues. The germline V gene has CDR1 MGHRA and CDR2 YSYEKL. CDR3 residues: CASSQNSEQFF. The CDR3 DNA is TGCGCCAGCAGCCAAAACTCTGAGCAGTTCTTC.

This chain connects TRBV7-9 to TRBJ2-3; 11 nucleotides line up with TRBD2. With V trimmed by 4 bases and J by 3 bases, 9 bases remained unmatched. The CDR3 extends over 17 amino acids. The germline CDR1 and CDR2 sequences are SEHNR and FQNEAQ (reference sequence). The CDR3 loop reads CASSSLGSGGATDTQYF. As DNA, the CDR3 is TGTGCCAGCAGCTCCTTGGGTAGCGGGGGGGCGACAGATACGCAGTATTTT.

This rearrangement joins TRBV24-1 to TRBJ1-2; 10 positions agree with TRBD1. The V gene end was trimmed by 0 bases and the J gene end by 8 bases; junction bases not matched to a gene: 8. The CDR3 runs to 16 residues. CDR1 is KGHDR, CDR2 SFDVKD, per germline. The CDR3 DNA is TGTGCCACCAGTGATTTGCAACTGACAGGGGGCAGCGGCTACACCTTC. It is translated as CATSDLQLTGGSGYTF.

V is TRBV29-1 and J is TRBJ2-3; TRBD2 is a possible D gene (6 bases). This CDR3 is 13 amino acids long. V was pared by 6 bases and J by 5 bases, with 15 bases between. Germline V CDR1 and CDR2: SQVTM, ANQGSEA. The CDR3 region is CSVPREPGDTQYF. In nucleotides, the CDR3 is TGCAGCGTCCCTCGGGAGCCCGGAGATACGCAGTATTTT.

This chain uses TRBV29-1 with TRBJ1-2; 10 positions agree with TRBD1. The CDR3 is 13 amino acids. Unmatched junction bases numbered 10, after V lost 8 bases and J lost 7 bases. CDR1 SQVTM and CDR2 ANQGSEA come from the germline V gene. CDR3 nucleotides: TGCAGCCACACCCGGGACAGGGGCGGTGGCTACACCTTC. The encoded protein is CSHTRDRGGGYTF.

The chain joins TRBV5-1 to TRBJ2-3; unclear D gene. Between the trimmed V and J ends, which lost 0 bases and 2 bases, there was a span of 7 bases. The CDR3 has 14 residues. Germline V CDR1 and CDR2: SGHRS, YFSETQ. The DNA for the CDR3 is TGCGCCAGCAGCTTGGGGAGAGTCACAGATACGCAGTATTTT. Protein: CASSLGRVTDTQYF.

This rearrangement joins TRBV5-1 to TRBJ2-5, with 9 positions matching TRBD1. V trimming: 5 bases; J trimming: 3 bases; junction bases outside the gene matches: 8. In germline, CDR1 is SGHRS, CDR2 YFSETQ. The CDR3 contains 15 residues. Written as DNA, the CDR3 is TGCGCCAGCAGGATAGACAGGGGGGATGAAGAGACCCAGTACTTC. Amino acids: CASRIDRGDEETQYF.

V gene TRBV10-3 combines with J gene TRBJ1-5, with D tentatively TRBD1 (6 bases). CDR3 length: 15 residues. Germline V lookup: CDR1 ENHRY, CDR2 SYGVKD. V shed 4 bases and J shed 0 bases, with 10 bases lying between them. The CDR3 bases are TGTGCCATCAGTGGGGACATCAATAGCAATCAGCCCCAGCATTTT. This sequence encodes CAISGDINSNQPQHF.

The chain joins TRBV9 to TRBJ2-1; 10 bases are shared with TRBD2. Trimming removed 0 bases from V and 7 bases from J; junction bases left unmatched: 7. The CDR3 has 16 residues. The germline gives CDR1 SGDLS, CDR2 YYNGEE. The CDR3 here is CASSVESGGARNEQFF. CDR3 DNA: TGTGCCAGCAGCGTAGAGAGCGGGGGGGCCAGGAATGAGCAGTTCTTC.